The 2 T cell receptor beta chains given below trace back to one sample, sequenced in a study of shared clonotypes between healthy human individuals. Sequencing used immunoSEQ multiplex PCR; TCRdb keeps in-frame clones, though not all of them. The sample yields more than 1,200,000 clones, just under 99% seen once. Source material: naive CD4+ T cells sorted from blood. Sample subset: CD45RA+ positively selected. These TCRs come from a man younger than 40 in good health.

The gene calls are TRBV7-2 and TRBJ2-5, with 8 bases lining up with TRBD1. V shed 3 bases, J shed 5 bases, and the junction held 5 bases outside the gene matches. Germline V gives CDR1 SGHTA, CDR2 FQGNSA. The length of the CDR3 is 14 residues. Here the CDR3 DNA reads TGTGCCAGCAGCTTCTCAGGGGGCCGGGAGACCCAGTACTTC. Translation: CASSFSGGRETQYF.

The CDR3 DNA follows: TGTGCCAGCAGCGCAATAAGGGGGCAAGAGACCCAGTACTTC. It codes for CASSAIRGQETQYF. J is TRBJ2-5 and V is TRBV11-2, with D maybe TRBD1 (6 bases). The ends were cut back, 5 bases at V and 2 bases at J, with 12 bases in the middle. The CDR3 is 14 amino acids. Germline assignment: CDR1 SGHAT and CDR2 FQNNGV.